This T cell receptor (beta chain) was identified during a study of T-cell reconstitution after alpha-beta-depleted transplantation in children. Study-level points and caveats: Alpha-beta T cells present about two months after transplant were reported to originate from several hundred expanded graft clones. Newly generated T cells supplied most T-cell counts and diversity one year post-transplant.

On this clonotype: The antigen remains undetermined.

Germline V gene lookup returns CDR1 LGHDT and CDR2 YNNKEL (reference sequence). V lost 1 base and J lost 2; bases outside the gene matches: 0. The length of the CDR3 is 14 residues. It was with unique molecular identifiers that the TCRbeta library was prepared. TCRdb itself ran the PCR reads through MiXCR, one entry per CDR3 protein. The table lists about 220,000 distinct CDR3 sequences, roughly a sixth of them singletons. Sequenced here: PBMCs, mostly from graft donor cells, sampled 360 days after TCRalphabeta/CD19-depleted stem cell transplant. The source is a male patient aged 2 to 9 who had a stem cell transplant for acute lymphoblastic leukemia, so the T cells may come from the graft donor. The chain recombines TRBV3-1 with TRBJ1-2; TRBD1 matches 8 bases. The CDR3 bases are TGTGCCAGCAGCCAAGGGGACAGGAACTATGGCTACACCTTC. Its protein is CASSQGDRNYGYTF.